Sequencing of this TCR beta chain was carried out in a study of molecular identifiers for immune sequencing clone quantification. Germline CDR1 and CDR2: MGHRA and YSYEKL. The CDR3 contains 17 residues. The trim removed 0 bases at V and 2 bases at J, leaving 7 bases unmatched. The bulk TCR libraries were made with methods described before and with listed TCR primers. TCRdb reprocessed the PCR reads with MiXCR, giving one entry per CDR3 protein. The sample consists of about 640,000 distinct CDR3 sequences, just under 20% of them appearing once. The sample comprised naive CD8+ T cells from blood, with Jurkat cell RNA spiked in. Sample subset: FACS-sorted CD8+CD4-CCR7+CD45RA+ naive T cells. This TCR came from a human donor in good health. Some libraries in this study had Jurkat cell RNA spiked in. The gene calls are TRBV4-1 and TRBJ2-1; TRBD2 matches 7 bases. CDR3 nucleotide sequence: TGCGCCAGCAGCCAAGAAGCTCTGGGGGGGGCCTACAATGAGCAGTTCTTC. As protein: CASSQEALGGAYNEQFF.